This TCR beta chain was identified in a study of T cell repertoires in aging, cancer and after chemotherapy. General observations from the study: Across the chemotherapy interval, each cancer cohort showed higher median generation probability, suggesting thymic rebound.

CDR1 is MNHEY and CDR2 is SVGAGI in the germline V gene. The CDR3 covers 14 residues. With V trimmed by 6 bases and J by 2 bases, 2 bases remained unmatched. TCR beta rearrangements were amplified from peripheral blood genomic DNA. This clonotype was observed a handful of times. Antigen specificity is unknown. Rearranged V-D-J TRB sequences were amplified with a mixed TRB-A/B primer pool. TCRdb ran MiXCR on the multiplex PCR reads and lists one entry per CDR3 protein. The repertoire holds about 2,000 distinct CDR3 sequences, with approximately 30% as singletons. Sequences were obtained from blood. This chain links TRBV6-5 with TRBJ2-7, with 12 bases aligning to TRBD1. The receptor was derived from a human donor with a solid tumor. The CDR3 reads CASRRDRGPYEQYF. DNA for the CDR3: TGTGCCAGCAGACGGGACAGGGGGCCCTACGAGCAGTACTTC.